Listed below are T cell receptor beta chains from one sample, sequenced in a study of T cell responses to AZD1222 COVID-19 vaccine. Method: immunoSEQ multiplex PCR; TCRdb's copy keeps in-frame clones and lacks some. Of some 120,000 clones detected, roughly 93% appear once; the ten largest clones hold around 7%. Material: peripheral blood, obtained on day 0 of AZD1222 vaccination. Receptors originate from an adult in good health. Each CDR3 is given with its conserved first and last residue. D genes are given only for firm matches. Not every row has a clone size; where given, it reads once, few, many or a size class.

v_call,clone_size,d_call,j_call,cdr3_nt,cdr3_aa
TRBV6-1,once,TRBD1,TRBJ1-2,TGTGCCAGCCAATCCCAGGGGGCGGTGGAGTACACCTTC,CASQSQGAVEYTF
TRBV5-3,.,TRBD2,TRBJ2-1,TGTGCCAGAAGCTTGTCGGCGGGAGAGGGATCCTACAATGAGCAGTTCTTC,CARSLSAGEGSYNEQFF
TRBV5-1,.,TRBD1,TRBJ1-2,TGCGCCAGCAGCTCTCGACAGGGTGCCTTTGGCTACACCTTC,CASSSRQGAFGYTF
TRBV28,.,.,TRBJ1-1,TGTGCCAGCAGCCCGGGACTACAGAACACTGAAGCTTTCTTT,CASSPGLQNTEAFF
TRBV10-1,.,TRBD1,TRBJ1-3,TGCGCCAGCTCGGATTTCGCGGCAGGGGGGAAAACCTCTGGAAACACCATATATTTT,CASSDFAAGGKTSGNTIYF
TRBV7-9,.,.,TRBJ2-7,TGTGCCAGCAGCTTAGTTGGGGGTCGGCTAGGGGGCTACGAGCAGTACTTC,CASSLVGGRLGGYEQYF
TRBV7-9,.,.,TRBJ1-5,TGTGCCAGCAGCTTAACGGACACCAGCAATCAGCCCCAGCATTTT,CASSLTDTSNQPQHF
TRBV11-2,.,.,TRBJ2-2,TGTGCCAGCAGCTTAGCACCCACCGGGGAGCTGTTTTTT,CASSLAPTGELFF
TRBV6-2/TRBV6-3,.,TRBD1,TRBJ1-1,TGTGCCAGCAGTGATCCGGGACAGGAAGCTTTCTTT,CASSDPGQEAFF
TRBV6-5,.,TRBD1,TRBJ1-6,TGTGCCAGCAGCCCCGGGACAGGGGGCAATTCACCCCTCCACTTT,CASSPGTGGNSPLHF
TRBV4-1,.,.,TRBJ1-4,TGCGCCAGCAGCAATTGGGGCAGGGCCTCCGAAAAACTGTTTTTT,CASSNWGRASEKLFF
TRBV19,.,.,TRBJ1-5,TGTGCCAGTAGACGAGGACCGAGATATAGCAATCAGCCCCAGCATTTT,CASRRGPRYSNQPQHF
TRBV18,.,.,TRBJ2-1,TGTGCCACCCAATCCGGACGGGCAGGCGATGAGCAGTTCTTC,CATQSGRAGDEQFF
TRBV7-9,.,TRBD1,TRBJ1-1,TGTGCCAGCAGCCGGGGACAGAGTAAAGTAGAAGCTTTCTTT,CASSRGQSKVEAFF
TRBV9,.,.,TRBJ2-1,TGTGCCAGCAGCGGAGGACCCGGCGATGAGCAGTTCTTC,CASSGGPGDEQFF
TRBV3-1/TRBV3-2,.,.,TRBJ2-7,TGTGCCAGCAGCACTGCGGCAGAGCAGTACTTC,CASSTAAEQYF
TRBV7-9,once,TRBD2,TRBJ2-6,TGTGCCATCACGGCGGGGGGCTTTGGGGCCAACGTCCTGACTTTC,CAITAGGFGANVLTF
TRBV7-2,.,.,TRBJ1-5,TGTGCCAGCAGCCCTCCTAAAGTAGGGGTCAATCAGCCCCAGCATTTT,CASSPPKVGVNQPQHF
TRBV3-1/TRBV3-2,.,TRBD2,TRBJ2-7,TGTGCCAGCAGCAAACGGACTAGCGGGATCTCCTACGAGCAGTACTTC,CASSKRTSGISYEQYF
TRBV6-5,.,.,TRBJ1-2,TGTGCCAGCCACAGCCCCCGGGGCTATGGCTACACCTTC,CASHSPRGYGYTF
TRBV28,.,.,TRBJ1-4,TGTGCCAGCAACGACCCTTTGCTGGAAAAACTGTTTTTT,CASNDPLLEKLFF
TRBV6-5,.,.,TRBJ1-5,TGTGCCACCCTACTTAAGGAACCGAGCAATCAGCCCCAGCATTTT,CATLLKEPSNQPQHF
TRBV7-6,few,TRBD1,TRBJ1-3,TGTGCCAGCAGCCGTTCCGGGACAGCTTCTGGAAACACCATATATTTT,CASSRSGTASGNTIYF
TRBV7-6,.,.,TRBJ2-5,TGTGCCAGCAGCTTATCGGGGGAGACCCAGTACTTC,CASSLSGETQYF
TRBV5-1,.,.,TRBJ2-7,TGCGCCAGCAGCTTGGGGGTAGGCCAGGCGAGCGACGAGCAGTACTTC,CASSLGVGQASDEQYF
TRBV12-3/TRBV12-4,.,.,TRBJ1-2,TGTGCCAGCAGTTTTAGCCGGCCATATGGCTACACCTTC,CASSFSRPYGYTF
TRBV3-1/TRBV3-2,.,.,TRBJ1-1,TGTGCCAGCAGCCAAGTTGGTGAAGCTTTCTTT,CASSQVGEAFF
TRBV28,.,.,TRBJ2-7,TGTGCCAGCAGCCTCAGGGGGGTTATTAGAAACGAGCAGTACTTC,CASSLRGVIRNEQYF
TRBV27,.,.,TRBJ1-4,TGTGCCAGCAGTCCTAAGGGGTACTCTGAAAAACTGTTTTTT,CASSPKGYSEKLFF
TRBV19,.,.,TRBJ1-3,TGTGCCAGTAGTATAGATCGGACTTATGGCTTCTCTGGAAACACCATATATTTT,CASSIDRTYGFSGNTIYF
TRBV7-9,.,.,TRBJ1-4,TGTGCCAGCAGCTTGATAGAAGGTGAAAAACTGTTTTTT,CASSLIEGEKLFF
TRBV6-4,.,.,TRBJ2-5,TGTGCCAGCAACCCCTGGCGTAAAAAGGGAGAGACCCAGTACTTC,CASNPWRKKGETQYF
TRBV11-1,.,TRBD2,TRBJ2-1,TGTGCCAGCAGCCCCTGGCGGGAGGGGGGCCATGAGCAGTTCTTC,CASSPWREGGHEQFF
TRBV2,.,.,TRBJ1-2,TGTGCCAGCAGCTTCTACGGGGTAGACTATGGCTACACCTTC,CASSFYGVDYGYTF
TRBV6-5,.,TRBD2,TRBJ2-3,TGTGCCAGCATCCCGGGAGGAGGCACAGATACGCAGTATTTT,CASIPGGGTDTQYF
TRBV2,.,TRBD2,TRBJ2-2,TGTGCCAGCAGTGGGGTGCGACTAGCGGGAGAACCCGGGGAGCTGTTTTTT,CASSGVRLAGEPGELFF
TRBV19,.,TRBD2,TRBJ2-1,TGTGCCAGTAGTAACCGCGGGAGGCCCTACTACAATGAGCAGTTCTTC,CASSNRGRPYYNEQFF